The next 18 T cell receptor beta chains were all read from a single sample in a study of technical replicates of blood from several donors. Using immunoSEQ multiplex PCR, the repertoire was profiled, and TCRdb retains in-frame clones only, with some absent. The sample shows 68,000 or so clones, roughly nine tenths of them seen only once. Sequences were obtained from T cells isolated from PBMCs. Receptors were obtained from a human donor in good health.

The V call is TRBV5-1, the J call TRBJ1-2; the D gene is possibly TRBD1 (6 bases). Germline loops: CDR1 SGHRS, CDR2 YFSETQ. The length of the CDR3 is 14 residues. Trimming took 3 bases from V and 6 from J, leaving 15 bases between them. CDR3: CASSSRTEGHGYTF. CDR3 nucleotides: TGCGCCAGCAGCTCGAGGACAGAAGGGCATGGCTACACCTTC.

The rearrangement joins TRBV28 to TRBJ1-5; TRBD1 aligns across 7 bases. V lost 2 bases, J lost 6 bases, and 4 bases stayed unmatched. The germline V gene has CDR1 MDHEN and CDR2 SYDVKM. The CDR3 length is 14 residues. The CDR3 DNA reads TGTGCCAGCAGTTTAAGACAGGGCCCTCAGCCCCAGCATTTT. This codes for CASSLRQGPQPQHF.

V usage is TRBV18 and J usage is TRBJ2-4; possible D gene TRBD2, 6 bases. The V end lost 2 bases, the J end lost 8 bases, and 13 bases lay between the germline ends. CDR3 length: 14 amino acids. Germline CDR1 KGHSH, CDR2 LQKENI. The CDR3: CASSPIAGYDIQYF. In DNA, the CDR3 is TGTGCCAGCTCACCAATCGCGGGATACGACATTCAGTACTTC.

V is TRBV11-2 and J is TRBJ2-5; 7 bases map to TRBD2. CDR3 length equals 18 residues. V lost 3 bases to trimming and J lost 3 bases; unmatched junction nucleotides: 16. Germline-derived CDR1 and CDR2 are SGHAT and FQNNGV. The CDR3 loop is CASSLVLGTTRSKETQYF. The CDR3 bases are TGTGCCAGCAGCTTGGTTCTCGGGACTACACGCTCCAAAGAGACCCAGTACTTC.

V is TRBV11-3 and J is TRBJ1-2; no clear D gene. Looked up from germline, CDR1 is SGHNT and CDR2 is YENEEA. V was clipped by 5 bases and J by 2 bases, with 12 bases between them. CDR3 length: 14 amino acids. The CDR3 sequence: CASSPRIGNYGYTF. The CDR3 DNA reads TGTGCCAGCAGCCCGAGAATCGGGAACTATGGCTACACCTTC.

V and J are TRBV5-4 and TRBJ2-7, with 7 bases that match TRBD1. V gave up 4 bases and J gave up 3 bases; unmatched junction bases: 7. Germline-derived CDR1 and CDR2 are SGHNT and YYREEE (reference sequence). The CDR3 sequence is 14 residues long. The CDR3 DNA follows: TGTGCCAGCAGCCCCGGGACAGAATTCTACGAGCAGTACTTC. Protein sequence: CASSPGTEFYEQYF.

This sequence joins TRBV5-1 and TRBJ2-6, with TRBD1 matching 7 bases. This CDR3 has 15 residues. Germline assignment: CDR1 SGHRS and CDR2 YFSETQ. V was clipped by 3 bases and J by 0 bases; unmatched bases: 0. The CDR3 bases are TGCGCCAGCAGCTGGGACAGCTCTGGGGCCAACGTCCTGACTTTC. Amino acids: CASSWDSSGANVLTF.

The CDR3 sequence: CATFFTRLAGAGELFF. The CDR3 DNA follows: TGCGCCACCTTCTTTACGCGACTAGCGGGAGCCGGGGAGCTGTTTTTT. The chain employs TRBV10-2 and TRBJ2-2; 12 bases match TRBD2. CDR3 length: 16 residues. J gave up 6 bases and V 10 bases, and 12 bases lay outside the gene matches. Germline assignment: CDR1 WSHSY and CDR2 SAAADI.

The CDR3 here is CAILSEVPYGYTF. CDR3 nucleotide sequence: TGTGCCATTCTAAGTGAGGTGCCCTATGGCTACACCTTC. The V call is TRBV19, the J call TRBJ1-2; the D is unclear. The germline V and J ends were trimmed by 10 bases and 4 bases, with 16 bases remaining between them. The CDR3 totals 13 residues. Germline CDR1 reads LNHDA; CDR2 reads SQIVND (reference sequence).

This chain connects TRBV6-6 to TRBJ2-5, with D perhaps TRBD2 (7 bases). The CDR3 is 14 amino acids. Germline V gene sequence: CDR1 MNHNY, CDR2 SVGAGI (reference sequence). V was shortened by 7 bases and J by 5 bases, with 17 bases between the two germline ends. The CDR3 is CASILGGGGETQYF. In nucleotides, the CDR3 is TGTGCCAGCATTTTAGGGGGAGGGGGGGAGACCCAGTACTTC.

The rearrangement uses TRBV29-1 and TRBJ1-4; D possibly corresponds to TRBD1 (6 bases). Trimming cost V 3 bases and J 2 bases, with 13 bases left between them. This CDR3 comprises 15 residues. Germline V gives CDR1 SQVTM, CDR2 ANQGSEA. In nucleotides, the CDR3 is TGCAGCGTTGAGGGGGGGGCGGATACTAATGAAAAACTGTTTTTT. Its protein product is CSVEGGADTNEKLFF.

This chain uses TRBV7-9 with TRBJ2-3, with TRBD2 identical over 9 bases. Germline V gene sequence: CDR1 SEHNR, CDR2 FQNEAQ (reference sequence). The CDR3 extends over 16 amino acids. The V segment lost 1 base and the J segment 0 bases; nucleotides outside the gene matches: 2. The CDR3 nucleotides read TGTGCCAGCAGCTTAGGTACTAGCGGGAGCACAGATACGCAGTATTTT. Translated: CASSLGTSGSTDTQYF.

This clone has a single count. The chain's CDR3 is CASRTAGYVNEQYF. The CDR3 nucleotides read TGCGCCAGCAGGACAGCGGGATACGTTAACGAGCAGTACTTC. The chain is built from TRBV10-2 and TRBJ2-7; 7 bases are a match to TRBD2. Germline values: CDR1 WSHSY, CDR2 SAAADI. This CDR3 region has 14 residues. V was pared by 6 bases and J by 5 bases, with 10 bases of the junction left unmatched.

V and J are TRBV5-6 and TRBJ1-4, with 11 nucleotides matching TRBD1. CDR1 SGHDT and CDR2 YYEEEE come from the germline V gene. Germline trimming cut 5 bases from V and 7 bases from J; bases unmatched to any gene: 7. This CDR3 spans 15 amino acids. The CDR3 region is CASSVTGTGGEKLFF. DNA for the CDR3: TGTGCCAGCAGTGTCACCGGGACAGGGGGTGAAAAACTGTTTTTT.

The V gene is TRBV4-2, the J gene TRBJ2-7; D is ambiguous. V gave up 0 bases and J gave up 6 bases, with 9 bases separating them. CDR3 length: 13 residues. The germline V gene encodes CDR1 LGHNA and CDR2 YNFKEQ. The CDR3 nucleotides are TGTGCCAGCAGCCAAGATCGAGCCGCCGAGCAGTACTTC. Translating it yields CASSQDRAAEQYF.

This chain joins TRBV28 and TRBJ2-7, with TRBD2 matching 9 bases. Germline CDR1 is MDHEN and CDR2 is SYDVKM. The length of the CDR3 is 15 residues. The trim removed 5 bases at V and 0 bases at J, leaving 5 bases unmatched. CDR3 nucleotides: TGTGCCAGCAGTCTTAGCGGGAGTCCCTCCTACGAGCAGTACTTC. Residues: CASSLSGSPSYEQYF.

The CDR3 DNA reads TGTGCCAGCAGTTCCCCGGGACAGGGATCTGTCGAGCAGTACTTC. Translation: CASSSPGQGSVEQYF. This chain joins TRBV28 and TRBJ2-7; 9 bases align to TRBD1. The V gene's germline CDR1 is MDHEN and CDR2 SYDVKM. This CDR3 is 15 amino acids long. V shed 4 bases and J 6 bases; nucleotides not matched to a gene: 10.

The gene calls are TRBV5-6 and TRBJ2-7; 8 bases are a match to TRBD2. The CDR3 contains 14 residues. Germline loops: CDR1 SGHDT, CDR2 YYEEEE. Trimming took 7 bases from V and 5 from J; bases not matched to a gene: 11. The CDR3 DNA follows: TGTGCCAGCGGATTGGTTAAAGCGGGAGACGAGCAGTACTTC. It yields the protein CASGLVKAGDEQYF.